These 7 T cell receptor beta chains were all obtained from the same sample, sequenced in a study of T cell repertoires in cytomegalovirus infection. TCRdb reanalysed the reads using MiXCR and keeps one entry per CDR3 protein. Of under 200,000 distinct CDR3 sequences listed, 9.5% were seen once; the top ten hold approximately 4.2%. Source material: PBMCs. The source of these receptors is a human donor in good health (CMV status not recorded). Some clones in this sample may be carry-over from other donors' samples.

This clonotype was observed at least ten times. The rearrangement joins TRBV7-2 to TRBJ1-1, with D possibly being TRBD1 (6 bases). This CDR3 comprises 17 residues. Trimming cost V 1 base and J 5 bases, with 20 bases left between them. Per germline, CDR1 SGHTA and CDR2 FQGNSA. The CDR3 DNA sequence: TGTGCCAGCAGCTTAGTTGTCAGGGACATAAGGAAAACTGAAGCTTTCTTT. It codes for CASSLVVRDIRKTEAFF.

The J gene is TRBJ1-5, the V gene TRBV10-3; D unresolved. V was clipped by 4 bases and J by 3 bases, with 7 bases between them. CDR3 size: 13 residues. From germline, CDR1 is ENHRY and CDR2 SYGVKD. The chain's CDR3 is CAISVFLNQPQHF. DNA for the CDR3: TGTGCCATCAGTGTCTTTCTCAATCAGCCCCAGCATTTT.

This clonotype was observed at least ten times. This chain joins TRBV6-1 and TRBJ1-4; 10 bases fit TRBD1. This CDR3 region has 14 residues. J gave up 7 bases and V 6 bases, and 5 bases lay outside the gene matches. Germline V lookup: CDR1 MNHNS, CDR2 SASEGT. CDR3 nucleotides: TGTGCCAGCAGCCAAGGACAGGGGGGTGAAAAACTGTTTTTT. Translating gives CASSQGQGGEKLFF.

In its sample, this clonotype was seen many times. This sequence joins TRBV7-2 and TRBJ1-2, with D maybe TRBD1 (6 bases). Germline V CDR1 and CDR2: SGHTA, FQGNSA. The CDR3 contains 15 residues. V was clipped by 5 bases and J by 1 base, with 14 bases between them. The CDR3 DNA follows: TGTGCCAGCAGCAACTCGACAGGAATTAACTATGGCTACACCTTC. This encodes CASSNSTGINYGYTF.

In its sample, this clonotype was seen many times. The chain recombines TRBV19 with TRBJ1-5; D might be TRBD1 (6 bases). Germline CDR1 reads LNHDA; CDR2 reads SQIVND (reference sequence). CDR3 length: 16 amino acids. V was cut by 4 bases and J by 6 bases, with 19 bases left in between. Here the CDR3 DNA reads TGTGCCAGTAGTACAGGAGGGGGGCTGGGAAGTCAGCCCCAGCATTTT. It translates to CASSTGGGLGSQPQHF.

The V gene is TRBV2, the J gene TRBJ2-7, with no clear D. The CDR3 loop spans 15 amino acids. With 3 bases removed from V and 0 bases from J, the gap between germline ends came to 12 bases. The germline V gene has CDR1 SNHLY and CDR2 FYNNEI. The CDR3 DNA sequence: TGTGCCAGCAGTGATTCTTGGCAGTTCTCCTACGAGCAGTACTTC. Amino acids: CASSDSWQFSYEQYF.

A word on this clonotype: Compared with germline, one end of the junction differs, possibly owing to a read error. The V call is TRBV15, the J call TRBJ2-1; 7 nucleotides agree with TRBD2. The CDR3 consists of 16 residues. Per the germline V gene, CDR1 is LNHNV and CDR2 is YYDKDF (reference sequence). This CDR3 reads CATSRGSRGGYTEQFF. The CDR3 DNA follows: TGTGCCACCAGCAGAGGCTCTCGCGGGGGATACACTGAGCAGTTCTTC.